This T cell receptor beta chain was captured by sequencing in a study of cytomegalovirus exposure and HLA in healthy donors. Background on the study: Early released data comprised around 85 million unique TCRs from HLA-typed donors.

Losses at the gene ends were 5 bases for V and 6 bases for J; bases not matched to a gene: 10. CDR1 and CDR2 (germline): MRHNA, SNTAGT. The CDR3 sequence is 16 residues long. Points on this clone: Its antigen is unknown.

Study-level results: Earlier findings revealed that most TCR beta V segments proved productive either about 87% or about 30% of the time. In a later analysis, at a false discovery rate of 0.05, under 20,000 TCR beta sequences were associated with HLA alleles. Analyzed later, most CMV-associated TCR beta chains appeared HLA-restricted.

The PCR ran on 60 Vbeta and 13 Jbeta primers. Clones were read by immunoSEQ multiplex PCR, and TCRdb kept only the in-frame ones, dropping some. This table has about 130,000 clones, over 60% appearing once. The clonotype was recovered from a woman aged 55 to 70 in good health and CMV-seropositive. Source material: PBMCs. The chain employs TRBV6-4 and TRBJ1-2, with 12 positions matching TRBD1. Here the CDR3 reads CASSYPGTGGADGYTF. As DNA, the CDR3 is TGTGCCAGCAGTTACCCCGGGACAGGGGGCGCGGATGGCTACACCTTC.